Sequencing of this T cell receptor (beta chain) was carried out in a study of T-cell memory formation after mild COVID-19. Study-wide background: TCR clusters mostly belonged to single donors.

TCR alpha and TCR beta cDNA libraries with sample barcodes and UMIs came from 5'RACE using constant-segment primers. TCRdb re-called the 5' RACE reads with MiXCR, one entry per CDR3 protein. This table holds 85,000 to 130,000 distinct CDR3 sequences, 9.5% to 15% found once. The V and J ends lost 2 bases and 8 bases, in that order; junction bases with no gene match: 12. The CDR3 has 16 amino acids. Looked up from germline, CDR1 is SGHRS and CDR2 is YFSETQ. This clonotype was seen more than once but under ten times. Material: PBMCs or a T cell subset sorted from them (not recorded which). The sequence was collected from an adult woman who had mild COVID-19 (a few samples of this study predate the infection). Cell type and time point are not known. V gene TRBV5-1 combines with J gene TRBJ1-2; 10 nucleotides line up with TRBD1. CDR3 nucleotide sequence: TGCGCCAGCAGCTTTTCCGGGACAGGGGTGCTTCCCGGCTACACCTTC. It is translated as CASSFSGTGVLPGYTF.